The entry below gives a single T cell receptor (beta chain) sequence along with its context. Amplification used 60 Vbeta primers and 13 Jbeta primers. Assay: immunoSEQ multiplex PCR; the TCRdb copy retains only in-frame clones and omits some. In the table there are approximately 97,000 clones, over 60% of which are singletons. This sample is part of a study of cytomegalovirus exposure and HLA in healthy donors. The V end was cut by 0 bases, the J end by 0 bases, with 14 bases between. This CDR3 spans 16 amino acids. Germline V lookup: CDR1 GTSNPN, CDR2 SVGIG (reference sequence). Source material: PBMCs. V usage is TRBV30 and J usage is TRBJ2-5; TRBD2 might be the D (6 bases). This receptor was identified in a male donor in good health and CMV-seropositive. Here the CDR3 reads CAWSVRESEYQETQYF. CDR3 nucleotides: TGTGCCTGGAGTGTGCGGGAATCCGAGTACCAAGAGACCCAGTACTTC.